This T cell receptor (beta chain) stems from a study of T-cell memory formation after mild COVID-19. Study results and caveats: From day 15 to 85, contracting clones were balanced between CD4 and CD8, whereas later expanders leaned toward CD4+.

With regard to this clonotype: Its antigen is not identified.

UMIs and sample barcodes were carried by the TCR alpha and TCR beta cDNA libraries that 5'RACE produced using constant-segment primers. TCRdb re-derived calls from the 5' RACE reads in MiXCR, one entry per CDR3 protein. The sample gives 250,000 to 350,000 distinct CDR3 sequences, 15% to 20% of which show up once; 20% to 25% is in the top ten. The CDR3 spans 9 residues. Germline CDR1 SEHNR, CDR2 FQNEAQ (reference sequence). V shed 8 bases and J shed 5 bases, with 1 base lying between them. This chain uses TRBV7-9 with TRBJ2-1; D gene ambiguous. The TCR comes from a man between 18 and 29 years old who had mild COVID-19 (a few samples of this study predate the infection). Cell type and time point are not known. Sequenced input: PBMCs or a T cell subset sorted from them (not recorded which). CDR3 amino acids: CASDNEQFF. CDR3 sequence (DNA): TGTGCCAGCGACAATGAGCAGTTCTTC.